Presented here are 25 T cell receptor beta chains from one specimen sequenced in a study of shared clonotypes between healthy human individuals. Here immunoSEQ multiplex PCR was the method, and the copy in TCRdb shows in-frame clones only, minus some. Here the sample spans about 1 million clones, around three quarters being singletons. The sequenced sample consisted of memory CD4+ T cells from PBMCs. Documented subset: CD45RA-negative fraction. All receptors derive from a man younger than 30 in good health. Some clones in this sample may be carry-over from other donors' samples.

This clone was observed a single time. The chain joins TRBV6-6 to TRBJ2-7; D perhaps matches TRBD1 (6 bases). Germline V gives CDR1 MNHNY, CDR2 SVGAGI (reference sequence). The CDR3 runs to 15 residues. Deletions cut 0 bases from V and 2 bases from J, with 11 bases between. The CDR3 DNA reads as TGTGCCAGCAGTTACTCCGGGACAAATCCCTACGAGCAGTACTTC. Amino acid sequence: CASSYSGTNPYEQYF.

Regarding this clone: Other DNA sequences in the sample encode the same CDR3. The chain employs TRBV28 and TRBJ1-4, with D perhaps TRBD1 (5 bases). CDR1 and CDR2 from the germline V gene are MDHEN and SYDVKM. This CDR3 is built from 13 residues. V lost 3 bases and J lost 7, with 9 bases in between. CDR3 bases: TGTGCCAGCAGTTTTTCTGGGGCTGAAAAACTGTTTTTT. Amino acids: CASSFSGAEKLFF.

The J gene is TRBJ2-2, the V gene TRBV10-3; 8 bases line up with TRBD1. J gave up 5 bases and V 4 bases, and 12 bases lay outside the gene matches. The CDR3 is 17 residues long. Germline assignment: CDR1 ENHRY and CDR2 SYGVKD. In DNA, the CDR3 is TGTGCCATCAGTGGGGGGATCGACAGGGGTGGAACCGGGGAGCTGTTTTTT. Translation: CAISGGIDRGGTGELFF.

There are a few counts of this clone. The chain's CDR3 is CASSPRDAYGYTF. CDR3 nucleotide sequence: TGTGCCAGCAGCCCCCGGGACGCCTATGGCTACACCTTC. The chain has TRBV7-9 and TRBJ1-2; weak D call: TRBD1 (5 bases). Trimming pared 5 bases from V and 4 bases from J, leaving 11 bases between. Per germline, CDR1 SEHNR and CDR2 FQNEAQ (reference sequence). There are 13 residues in the CDR3.

The chain combines TRBV7-9 with TRBJ2-6, with 7 bases that match TRBD1. Germline CDR1 is SEHNR and CDR2 is FQNEAQ (reference sequence). This CDR3 is 17 amino acids long. The V segment lost 5 bases and the J segment 0 bases; nucleotides outside the gene matches: 7. CDR3 DNA sequence: TGTGCCAGCAGCCCAAGGACAGGTGACTCTGGGGCCAACGTCCTGACTTTC. Protein product: CASSPRTGDSGANVLTF.

The chain joins TRBV27 to TRBJ2-7; no firm D call. V lost 6 bases to trimming and J lost 9 bases, with 18 bases between them. The CDR3 contains 13 residues. Germline-derived CDR1 and CDR2 are MNHEY and SMNVEV (reference sequence). The CDR3 region is CASSTGPAMGQYF. The CDR3 DNA follows: TGTGCCAGCAGCACCGGGCCCGCGATGGGGCAGTACTTC.

The chain couples TRBV5-8 to TRBJ2-1; weak D call: TRBD1 (6 bases). CDR3 length: 16 residues. Germline CDR1 reads SGHTS; CDR2 reads YDEGEE. V was cut by 1 base and J by 6 bases, with 17 bases left in between. The DNA of the CDR3 is TGTGCCAGCAGCTTGATACTCCAGCGAGGGGGCAATGAGCAGTTCTTC. Translated, it gives CASSLILQRGGNEQFF.

This clone has a single count. This sequence joins TRBV30 and TRBJ2-7, with 7 bases aligning to TRBD2. Per germline, CDR1 GTSNPN and CDR2 SVGIG (reference sequence). V dropped 2 bases and J dropped 3; count of bases not matched to a gene: 19. CDR3 size: 18 residues. The CDR3 region has the DNA TGTGCCTGGAGTAGAAGGCGAATGACTGGCGGGAGTAGCTACGAGCAGTACTTC. Residues: CAWSRRRMTGGSSYEQYF.

A word on this clone: A much more abundant neighbour one base away suggests this may be a read error. This CDR3 is also generated by other DNA sequences in the sample. The CDR3 DNA reads as TGTGCCAGCAGTTTGCTGAACACTGAAGCTTTCTTT. Translating it yields CASSLLNTEAFF. The rearrangement joins TRBV28 to TRBJ1-1; D is ambiguous. The CDR3 covers 12 residues. CDR1 and CDR2 (germline): MDHEN, SYDVKM. The V end lost 3 bases, the J end lost 0 bases, and 2 bases lay between the germline ends.

This chain links TRBV7-9 with TRBJ2-3; 14 bases match TRBD2. The length of the CDR3 is 18 residues. Losses at the gene ends were 5 bases for V and 1 base for J; bases not matched to a gene: 8. The germline CDR1 and CDR2 sequences are SEHNR and FQNEAQ (reference sequence). CDR3 DNA: TGTGCCAGCAGCCTCGGGACTAGCGGGAGTGGCGGCACAGATACGCAGTATTTT. This codes for CASSLGTSGSGGTDTQYF.

A note on this clone: Other DNA sequences in this sample translate to the same CDR3. The chain recombines TRBV5-1 with TRBJ2-2; D gene uncertain. Germline-derived CDR1 and CDR2 are SGHRS and YFSETQ. The CDR3 totals 14 residues. V lost 4 bases, J lost 4 bases, and 11 bases lay in between. CDR3 sequence reads: CASSPGQSTGELFF. CDR3 sequence (DNA): TGCGCCAGCAGCCCAGGTCAGAGCACCGGGGAGCTGTTTTTT.

The rearrangement uses TRBV29-1 and TRBJ2-7; D is possibly TRBD2 (6 bases). Trimming removed 6 bases from V and 3 bases from J, with 24 bases in between. This CDR3 spans 16 amino acids. Germline CDR1 SQVTM, CDR2 ANQGSEA. Here the CDR3 reads CSVVFGRLGRIYEQYF. The DNA for the CDR3 is TGCAGCGTCGTCTTCGGGCGGCTAGGGAGGATCTACGAGCAGTACTTC.

The CDR3 spells CASRPDRHGYTF. The CDR3 nucleotides are TGTGCCAGCAGACCCGACAGGCACGGCTACACCTTC. The gene calls are TRBV28 and TRBJ1-2; weak D call: TRBD1 (6 bases). CDR1 and CDR2 (germline): MDHEN, SYDVKM. Trimming removed 6 bases from V and 8 bases from J, with 13 bases in between. The CDR3 spans 12 residues.

This rearrangement joins TRBV28 to TRBJ2-7; TRBD1 agrees at 7 bases. The germline gives CDR1 MDHEN, CDR2 SYDVKM. The CDR3 consists of 13 residues. J was trimmed by 4 bases and V by 8 bases; bases with no gene match: 8. In DNA form, the CDR3 reads TGTGCCAGCTTAGGGGGCGCGGGTTACGAGCAGTACTTC. Protein: CASLGGAGYEQYF.

This chain links TRBV19 with TRBJ2-5; D possibly uses TRBD1 or TRBD2 (5 bases each). Trimming cost V 4 bases and J 4 bases, with 19 bases left between them. The CDR3 has 16 amino acids. Germline V CDR1 and CDR2: LNHDA, SQIVND (reference sequence). DNA for the CDR3: TGTGCCAGTAGTACTACCGGGACCGGGTTTACAGAGACCCAGTACTTC. Protein product: CASSTTGTGFTETQYF.

V usage is TRBV7-9 and J usage is TRBJ2-7; D possibly corresponds to TRBD1 (6 bases). With 5 bases removed from V and 0 bases from J, the gap between germline ends came to 11 bases. The length of the CDR3 is 14 residues. Germline V gene lookup returns CDR1 SEHNR and CDR2 FQNEAQ (reference sequence). Written as DNA, the CDR3 is TGTGCCAGCAGCCCATGGGGGCACTCCTACGAGCAGTACTTC. Its translation is CASSPWGHSYEQYF.

The J gene is TRBJ2-5, the V gene TRBV5-1; TRBD1 or TRBD2 may be the D gene (5 bases each). The germline CDR1 and CDR2 sequences are SGHRS and YFSETQ. The CDR3 is 14 amino acids. V lost 4 bases to trimming and J lost 5 bases, with 15 bases between them. The CDR3 sequence: CASSHATEGETQYF. CDR3 bases: TGCGCCAGCAGCCACGCGACAGAGGGGGAGACCCAGTACTTC.

About this clone: Other DNA sequences from this sample encode an identical CDR3 as well. The CDR3 DNA sequence: TGCAGCGTTGATGGGGGGGGCACTGAAGCTTTCTTT. Protein sequence: CSVDGGGTEAFF. V gene TRBV29-1 combines with J gene TRBJ1-1, with D tentatively TRBD1 (5 bases). There are 12 residues in the CDR3. CDR1 is SQVTM and CDR2 is ANQGSEA in the germline V gene. Trimming left V 3 bases short and J 4 bases short, with 9 bases between.

The J gene is TRBJ1-6, the V gene TRBV7-9; TRBD1 is a possible D gene (5 bases). This CDR3 has 14 amino acids. Germline CDR1 and CDR2: SEHNR and FQNEAQ (reference sequence). Deletions cut 6 bases from V and 7 bases from J, with 13 bases between. The chain's CDR3 is CASSSPGLNSPLHF. CDR3 nucleotide sequence: TGTGCCAGCAGTTCCCCAGGGCTCAATTCACCCCTCCACTTT.

The chain has TRBV10-2 and TRBJ2-2; D call uncertain. V lost 6 bases and J lost 2, with 13 bases in between. The CDR3 runs 15 residues. Germline CDR1 reads WSHSY; CDR2 reads SAAADI. The CDR3 is CASSDLTRNTGELFF. The DNA for the CDR3 is TGCGCCAGCAGCGACCTGACACGTAACACCGGGGAGCTGTTTTTT.

The chain has TRBV6-1 and TRBJ2-7, with D perhaps matching TRBD1 (5 bases). V lost 7 bases and J 4 bases, leaving 14 bases between the germline ends. The V gene's germline CDR1 is MNHNS and CDR2 SASEGT. CDR3 size: 13 residues. The DNA for the CDR3 is TGTGCCAGCACGTTCAGGGTTGGGTACGAGCAGTACTTC. This encodes CASTFRVGYEQYF.

V gene TRBV27 combines with J gene TRBJ1-2; D possibly corresponds to TRBD1 (5 bases). The CDR3 is 14 residues long. Germline V gives CDR1 MNHEY, CDR2 SMNVEV (reference sequence). V dropped 2 bases and J dropped 4 bases, with 11 bases sitting between them. The CDR3 reads CASSLNRRGYGYTF. The CDR3 nucleotides are TGTGCCAGCAGTTTAAACCGAAGGGGCTATGGCTACACCTTC.

Points on this clone: This may arise from a read error, as a much more abundant clone is one base away. Within the sample, other DNA sequences also encode this same CDR3. The gene calls are TRBV4-2 and TRBJ2-2; D might be TRBD1 or TRBD2, each matching 5 bases. The germline CDR1 and CDR2 sequences are LGHNA and YNFKEQ. The CDR3 extends over 16 amino acids. The CDR3 sequence: CASSQVAQTGTGELFF. CDR3 bases: TGTGCCAGCAGCCAAGTGGCCCAAACGGGGACCGGGGAGTTGTTTTTT.

V and J are TRBV11-2 and TRBJ2-7, with D perhaps TRBD2 (5 bases). Germline V gives CDR1 SGHAT, CDR2 FQNNGV. This CDR3 contains 15 residues. The V and J ends lost 1 base and 2 bases respectively, with 12 bases between them. This CDR3 is CASSLGSTGTYEQYF. CDR3 DNA sequence: TGTGCCAGCAGCTTAGGATCGACGGGAACCTACGAGCAGTACTTC.

The chain recombines TRBV28 with TRBJ2-7, with D uncertain. V shed 6 bases and J shed 0 bases, with 6 bases lying between them. CDR1 and CDR2 from the germline V gene are MDHEN and SYDVKM. The CDR3 consists of 12 residues. CDR3 DNA: TGTGCCAGCAGAACCTCCTCCTACGAGCAGTACTTC. Translated: CASRTSSYEQYF.